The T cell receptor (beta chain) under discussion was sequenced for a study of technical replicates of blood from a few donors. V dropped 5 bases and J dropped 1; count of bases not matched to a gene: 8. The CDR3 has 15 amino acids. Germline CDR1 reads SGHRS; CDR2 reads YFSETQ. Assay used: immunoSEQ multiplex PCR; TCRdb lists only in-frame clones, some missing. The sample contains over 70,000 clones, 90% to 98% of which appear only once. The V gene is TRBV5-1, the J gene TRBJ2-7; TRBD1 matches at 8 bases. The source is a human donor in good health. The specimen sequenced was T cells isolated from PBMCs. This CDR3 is CASRGRTGYSYEQYF. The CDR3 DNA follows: TGCGCCAGCAGGGGACGGACAGGGTATTCCTACGAGCAGTACTTC.